This is a list of T cell receptor beta chains from one sample in a study of blood T cell repertoires in COVID-19. Using immunoSEQ multiplex PCR, the repertoire was profiled, and TCRdb retains in-frame clones only, with some absent. In the table there are 150,000 to 180,000 clones, about 80% of which are singletons. Sequenced sample: peripheral blood. The receptor source for this set is a woman aged 60-70 years with acute or convalescent COVID-19. Both conserved end residues are part of each CDR3.

v_call	j_call	cdr3_aa
TRBV3-1/TRBV3-2	TRBJ2-3	CASSPRNSDTQYF
TRBV21-1	TRBJ1-3	CASSKALPVRYGVRERVGNTIYF
TRBV5-1	TRBJ2-5	CASSLQLAGIEETQYF
TRBV11-2	TRBJ1-6	CASSSGDRGSSYNSPLHF
TRBV29-1	TRBJ1-4	CSVAGTGVRGEKLFF
TRBV27	TRBJ2-3	CASSFSPDTQYF
TRBV6-6	TRBJ1-2	CASSKGTGPNYGYTF
TRBV5-4	TRBJ1-4	CASSLQGGNEKLFF
TRBV7-6	TRBJ1-4	CASSLVGQLNEKLFF
TRBV7-8	TRBJ2-1	CASSSTGTGILYEQFF
TRBV19	TRBJ2-1	CASSIGGRSYEQFF
TRBV3-1/TRBV3-2	TRBJ1-1	CASSQERRRNTEAFF
TRBV5-6	TRBJ2-1	CASSFRDRDNEQFF
TRBV5-1	TRBJ1-2	CASSLSAGQGVYGYTF
TRBV18	TRBJ1-6	CASSSRQSSQVNVSPLHF
TRBV4-1	TRBJ1-3	CASSRQYSGNTIYF
TRBV30	TRBJ2-7	CAWSVKASDFSYEQYF
TRBV6-6	TRBJ1-5	CASSRLAEGASYQPQHF
TRBV6-5	TRBJ1-2	CASSYTGQGAGYTF
TRBV28	TRBJ1-6	CASSFNRANSPLHF
TRBV6-5	TRBJ1-4	CASTTRTGEKLFF
TRBV5-6	TRBJ2-1	CASLRWDSGAVYNEQFF
TRBV5-4	TRBJ2-3	CASSLRLAGTSDTQYF
TRBV5-6	TRBJ2-3	CASSLGSGGTDTQYF
TRBV3-1/TRBV3-2	TRBJ1-6	CASSRGQINSPLHF
TRBV29-1	TRBJ1-4	CSASQGAGNEKLFF
TRBV5-1	TRBJ2-5	CASSSGTNQETQYF
TRBV2	TRBJ2-1	CASMTGGGGYNEQFF
TRBV6-1	TRBJ1-1	CASSEIPYTAEAFF
TRBV30	TRBJ1-1	CAWGQGGSRAFF
TRBV15	TRBJ2-7	CATSRAFSQFRLGEQYF
TRBV7-9	TRBJ1-2	CASSLFEGGYGYTF
TRBV28	TRBJ1-3	CASSSPGEGTGNTIYF
TRBV25-1	TRBJ1-2	CASSESGSRGYTF
TRBV3-1/TRBV3-2	TRBJ1-2	CASSQAGGGGYTF
TRBV15	TRBJ1-5	CATSIAGRKPQHF
TRBV5-1	TRBJ1-6	CASSLGDGLYNSPLHF
TRBV10-2	TRBJ1-5	CASAEQGASNQPQHF